Described below is a single T cell receptor (beta chain) sequence and its context. Germline CDR1 reads SGHRS; CDR2 reads YFSETQ. This CDR3 is built from 16 residues. The V gene lost 2 bases and the J gene lost 5 bases, with 16 bases spanning the gap. TCRdb's copy holds only in-frame clones and misses some; the assay was immunoSEQ multiplex PCR. The repertoire holds 55,000 to 90,000 clones, with roughly 86% as singletons. This sample was included in a study of blood T cell repertoires in COVID-19. On the study more broadly: Spain, Italy and the United States supplied samples that represented acute and convalescent COVID-19.

This sequence was found in a woman aged 65 to 85 with acute or convalescent COVID-19. The material sequenced was peripheral blood. The V call is TRBV5-1, the J call TRBJ2-2; a weak D match, TRBD1 (6 bases). The CDR3: CASSFAPGVETGELFF. The CDR3 DNA is TGCGCCAGCAGCTTTGCCCCAGGGGTCGAGACCGGGGAGCTGTTTTTT.